The 17 T cell receptor beta chains below all came from one sample that was sequenced in a study of OX40 agonist ivuxolimab in advanced cancers. The assay was immunoSEQ multiplex PCR, and TCRdb's table has in-frame clones only and misses some. Among 30,000 or so clones listed, 79% were seen once. The material was CD4+ or CD8+ T cells sorted from blood, obtained in a trial of the OX40 agonist ivuxolimab. The receptors come from an adult with an advanced solid tumor such as melanoma, head and neck, liver or kidney cancer.

J is TRBJ1-1 and V is TRBV10-2; D is unresolved. The CDR3 extends over 14 amino acids. Trimming shortened V by 10 bases and J by 0 bases, and 15 bases separated the two germline ends. Germline CDR1 WSHSY, CDR2 SAAADI. The DNA for the CDR3 is TGCGCCACCCTTACCGGTAATATGAACACTGAAGCTTTCTTT. Amino acid sequence: CATLTGNMNTEAFF.

J is TRBJ1-4 and V is TRBV6-1; D remains ambiguous. The CDR3 extends over 14 amino acids. Germline V gives CDR1 MNHNS, CDR2 SASEGT. The ends were cut back, 0 bases at V and 7 bases at J, with 9 bases in the middle. CDR3 DNA: TGTGCCAGCAGTGAAGCGCTAGAGGCTGAAAAACTGTTTTTT. It is translated as CASSEALEAEKLFF.

The chain recombines TRBV7-9 with TRBJ1-2; 10 bases are a match to TRBD1. This CDR3 has 16 amino acids. V shed 1 base, J shed 8 bases, and the junction held 10 bases outside the gene matches. Looked up from germline, CDR1 is SEHNR and CDR2 is FQNEAQ (reference sequence). CDR3 nucleotides: TGTGCCAGCAGCTTAGGGACAGGGGGTAGTCTTGGCGGCTACACCTTC. It yields the protein CASSLGTGGSLGGYTF. Based on the CDR3 plus reference TRBV7-9 and TRBJ1-2, the full variable domain is DTGVSQNPRHKITKRGQNVTFRCDPISEHNRLYWYRQTLGQGPEFLTYFQNEAQLEKSRLLSDRFSAERPKGSFSTLEIQRTEQGDSAMYLCASSLGTGGSLGGYTFGSGTRLTVV.

The V and J genes are TRBV29-1 and TRBJ1-2; D is ambiguous. Germline V gene sequence: CDR1 SQVTM, CDR2 ANQGSEA. Trimming left V 6 bases short and J 8 bases short, with 4 bases between. The CDR3 contains 8 residues. DNA for the CDR3: TGCAGCGTGGAGGGCTACACCTTC. It specifies CSVEGYTF.

The rearrangement links TRBV5-1 to TRBJ2-7; no definite D call. CDR3 size: 14 residues. The germline gives CDR1 SGHRS, CDR2 YFSETQ. V lost 1 base and J 0 bases, leaving 8 bases between the germline ends. The CDR3 here is CASSLIESSYEQYF. In nucleotides, the CDR3 is TGCGCCAGCAGCTTGATAGAATCCTCCTACGAGCAGTACTTC.

The chain links TRBV19 to TRBJ1-1; D gene uncertain. This CDR3 has 14 residues. Germline CDR1 reads LNHDA; CDR2 reads SQIVND (reference sequence). The germline V and J ends were trimmed by 5 bases and 1 base, with 11 bases remaining between them. The CDR3 sequence: CASSQTSGNTEAFF. In DNA, the CDR3 is TGTGCCAGTAGTCAAACCTCAGGGAACACTGAAGCTTTCTTT.

The rearrangement joins TRBV29-1 to TRBJ1-1; no clear D gene. Germline CDR1 reads SQVTM; CDR2 reads ANQGSEA. CDR3 length: 14 amino acids. V was shortened by 5 bases and J by 5 bases, with 18 bases between the two germline ends. The CDR3 nucleotides are TGCAGCGTTCTTTGGGTGGGCAGAAGGACTGAAGCTTTCTTT. Translated: CSVLWVGRRTEAFF.

The rearrangement joins TRBV5-1 to TRBJ2-3; D perhaps matches TRBD1 (5 bases). This CDR3 is 17 amino acids long. The germline V gene has CDR1 SGHRS and CDR2 YFSETQ. V gave up 0 bases and J gave up 0 bases, with 14 bases separating them. DNA of the CDR3: TGCGCCAGCAGCTTGGATAAAGTAGGGGTGAGCACAGATACGCAGTATTTT. It specifies CASSLDKVGVSTDTQYF.

The chain joins TRBV7-9 to TRBJ1-6, with TRBD1 as a possible D gene (5 bases). Germline V CDR1 and CDR2: SEHNR, FQNEAQ (reference sequence). This CDR3 has 15 amino acids. V was shortened by 2 bases and J by 9 bases, with 14 bases between the two germline ends. The CDR3 DNA reads TGTGCCAGCAGCTTACAGGCACAGGTTCCTTCACCCCTCCACTTT. The encoded protein is CASSLQAQVPSPLHF.

This chain joins TRBV18 and TRBJ2-1, with D possibly matching TRBD2 (6 bases). V was trimmed by 2 bases and J by 5 bases, leaving 10 bases between them. The CDR3 runs 14 residues. CDR1 is KGHSH and CDR2 is LQKENI in the germline V gene. CDR3 bases: TGTGCCAGCTCACCAAGTGGGGGGAACAATGAGCAGTTCTTC. Translation gives CASSPSGGNNEQFF.

J is TRBJ2-7 and V is TRBV6-1; a possible D gene is TRBD2 (5 bases). From germline, CDR1 is MNHNS and CDR2 SASEGT. Trimming pared 6 bases from V and 2 bases from J, leaving 11 bases between. The CDR3 is 13 amino acids. The CDR3 DNA is TGTGCCAGCAGGAGGGTCTCCACCTACGAGCAGTACTTC. Amino acid sequence: CASRRVSTYEQYF.

V is TRBV10-2 and J is TRBJ1-1; 9 nucleotides align to TRBD1. Germline V CDR1 and CDR2: WSHSY, SAAADI. V shed 4 bases, J shed 3 bases, and the junction held 3 bases outside the gene matches. This CDR3 is built from 14 residues. This CDR3 is CASSGTGVHTEAFF. CDR3 sequence (DNA): TGCGCCAGCAGTGGGACAGGGGTCCACACTGAAGCTTTCTTT.

V gene TRBV18 combines with J gene TRBJ1-2, with 7 positions matching TRBD1. The CDR3 loop spans 15 amino acids. J lost 4 bases, V lost 2 bases, and 7 bases had no gene match. CDR1 is KGHSH, CDR2 LQKENI, per germline. The CDR3 nucleotides read TGTGCCAGCTCACCAGGGGACAGCACATTCTATGGCTACACCTTC. This translates into CASSPGDSTFYGYTF.

The V and J genes are TRBV10-2 and TRBJ2-5, with D possibly TRBD1 on 8 matching bases. Germline V gene sequence: CDR1 WSHSY, CDR2 SAAADI. This CDR3 contains 14 residues. V was trimmed by 8 bases and J by 5 bases, leaving 18 bases between them. The CDR3 DNA follows: TGCGCCAGCGGCGGACAGGGAGGGTGGGAGACCCAGTACTTC. It translates to CASGGQGGWETQYF.

This chain uses TRBV19 with TRBJ1-2, with D possibly matching TRBD1 (6 bases). In germline, CDR1 is LNHDA, CDR2 SQIVND (reference sequence). The V end lost 3 bases, the J end lost 2 bases, and 13 bases lay between the germline ends. This CDR3 has 15 residues. CDR3 DNA: TGTGCCAGTAGTATTGCCCTCGGACAGAACTATGGCTACACCTTC. This encodes CASSIALGQNYGYTF.

This chain links TRBV7-9 with TRBJ1-6; D ambiguous. CDR3 length: 13 amino acids. V was cut by 4 bases and J by 9 bases, with 10 bases left in between. Germline loops: CDR1 SEHNR, CDR2 FQNEAQ (reference sequence). The CDR3 DNA is TGTGCCAGCAGCTCTGCAGGCCTTTCACCCCTCCACTTT. Its translation: CASSSAGLSPLHF.

This clone occurred a few times. The chain couples TRBV30 to TRBJ2-7; D call uncertain. Germline V gene sequence: CDR1 GTSNPN, CDR2 SVGIG (reference sequence). Trimming shortened V by 4 bases and J by 3 bases, and 10 bases separated the two germline ends. This CDR3 region has 12 residues. DNA for the CDR3: TGTGCCTGGAATGGGGATAGCTACGAGCAGTACTTC. It specifies CAWNGDSYEQYF.